This T cell receptor beta chain was captured by sequencing in a study of T cells in Graves' hyperthyroidism and ophthalmopathy. Study-wide background: Initial diagnosis, before any treatment, was when peripheral blood was collected. Study findings and constraints: Ophthalmopathy and stable hyperthyroidism were told apart by a 13 V-J model. Most expanded thyroid clonotypes above 0.001 also appeared in blood.

This clonotype was observed at least ten times. Its antigen is unidentified. Trimming took 6 bases from V and 0 from J, leaving 8 bases between them. The CDR3 totals 13 residues. Germline CDR1 reads MNHNS; CDR2 reads SASEGT. Extraction of PBMCs used roughly 10 ml of fresh peripheral blood. Researchers took RNA transcripts and amplified the TCR beta CDR3 regions from them. HTBI primers were the set used in a first-round RT-PCR of the TCR CDR3. One entry per CDR3 protein results from TCRdb running MiXCR on the multiplex PCR reads. The sample comprises almost 600,000 distinct CDR3 sequences, about 15% of which are singletons, and less than 6% rests with the top ten.

Specimen: blood. The TCR was taken from a woman aged 25 to 39 with Graves' hyperthyroidism that later progressed to Graves' ophthalmopathy. This sequence joins TRBV6-1 and TRBJ1-1, with D unclear. CDR3 bases: TGTGCCAGCAGACCCGGGGTGAACACTGAAGCTTTCTTT. Protein product: CASRPGVNTEAFF.